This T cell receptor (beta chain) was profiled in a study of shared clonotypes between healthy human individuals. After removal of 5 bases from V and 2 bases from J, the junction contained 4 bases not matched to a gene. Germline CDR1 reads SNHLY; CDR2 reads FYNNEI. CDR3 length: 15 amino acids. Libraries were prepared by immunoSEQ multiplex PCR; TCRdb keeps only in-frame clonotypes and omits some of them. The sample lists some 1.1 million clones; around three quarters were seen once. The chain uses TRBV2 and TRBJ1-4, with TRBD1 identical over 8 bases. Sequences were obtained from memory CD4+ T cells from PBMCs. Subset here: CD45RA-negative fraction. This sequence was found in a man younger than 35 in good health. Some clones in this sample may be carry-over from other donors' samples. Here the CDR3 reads CASSPRGLTNEKLFF. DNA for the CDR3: TGTGCCAGCAGTCCCAGGGGGCTGACTAATGAAAAACTGTTTTTT.